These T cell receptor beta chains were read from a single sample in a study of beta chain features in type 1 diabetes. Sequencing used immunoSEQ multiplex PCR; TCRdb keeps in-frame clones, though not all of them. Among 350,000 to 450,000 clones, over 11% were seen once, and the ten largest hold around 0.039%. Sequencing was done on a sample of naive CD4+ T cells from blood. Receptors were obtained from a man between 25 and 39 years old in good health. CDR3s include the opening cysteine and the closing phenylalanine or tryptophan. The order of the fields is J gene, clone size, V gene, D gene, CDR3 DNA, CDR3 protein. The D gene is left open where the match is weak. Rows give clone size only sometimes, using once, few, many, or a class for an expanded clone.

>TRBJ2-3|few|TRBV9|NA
TGTGCCAGCAGCGTAGATCGGTTCACAGATACGCAGTATTTT
CASSVDRFTDTQYF
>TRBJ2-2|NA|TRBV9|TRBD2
TGTGCCAGCAGCCCTAGGACTAGCGGGAGGGCCTTAAACACCGGGGAGCTGTTTTTT
CASSPRTSGRALNTGELFF
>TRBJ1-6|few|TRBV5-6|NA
TGTGCCAGCAGCTTCGCGAGCCTGGCCTATAATTCACCCCTCCACTTT
CASSFASLAYNSPLHF
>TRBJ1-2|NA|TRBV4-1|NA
TGCGCCAGCAGCCAAGAGGCCAGCCTTTTAAACTATGGCTACACCTTC
CASSQEASLLNYGYTF
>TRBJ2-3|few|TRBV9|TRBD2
TGTGCCAGCAGCGTAGGTAGCGGGAGGGGAACAGATACGCAGTATTTT
CASSVGSGRGTDTQYF
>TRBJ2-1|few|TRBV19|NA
TGTGCCAGTAGTATTAAGAATGAGCAGTTCTTC
CASSIKNEQFF
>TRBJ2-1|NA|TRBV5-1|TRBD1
TGCGCCAGCAGCCGTACAGGGGGAAAAGAGCATGAGCAGTTCTTC
CASSRTGGKEHEQFF
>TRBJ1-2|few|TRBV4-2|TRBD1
TGTGCCAGCAGCCAAGGCCGGGACAGGGGGCACTATGGCTACACCTTC
CASSQGRDRGHYGYTF
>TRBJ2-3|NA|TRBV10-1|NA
TGCGCCAGCAGTGAAGGCCCCGCAGATACGCAGTATTTT
CASSEGPADTQYF
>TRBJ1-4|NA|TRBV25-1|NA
TGTGCCAGCCGCGCAGGAGAAAAACTGTTTTTT
CASRAGEKLFF
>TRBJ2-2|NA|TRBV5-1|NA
TGCGCCAGCAGCCAGCGAGGCACCGGGGAGCTGTTTTTT
CASSQRGTGELFF
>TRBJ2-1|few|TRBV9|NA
TGTGCCAGCAGCGTAGAGGGTAGTCTGGTTTACAATGAGCAGTTCTTC
CASSVEGSLVYNEQFF
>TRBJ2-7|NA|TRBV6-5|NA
TGTGCCAGCACCATTAGAGCAGGGATGGGCGAGCAGTACTTC
CASTIRAGMGEQYF
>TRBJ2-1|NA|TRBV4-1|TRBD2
TGCGCCAGCAGCCAGTTACTAGCGGGAGCTCTCAATGAGCAGTTCTTC
CASSQLLAGALNEQFF
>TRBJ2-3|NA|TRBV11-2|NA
TGTGCCAGCAGCCCGTTGGCGCAGTATTTT
CASSPLAQYF
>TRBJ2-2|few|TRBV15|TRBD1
TGTGCCACCAGCAGAGAGAGGGGGCTCACCGGGGAGCTGTTTTTT
CATSRERGLTGELFF
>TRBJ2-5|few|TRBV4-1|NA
TGCGCCAGCAGTCGTGCGGGACAAGGGAAAGAGACCCAGTACTTC
CASSRAGQGKETQYF
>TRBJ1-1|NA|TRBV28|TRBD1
TGTGCCAGCGGAACTCCGGGACAGATGAACACTGAAGCTTTCTTT
CASGTPGQMNTEAFF
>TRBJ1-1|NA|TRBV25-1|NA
TGTGCCAGCACTAAAGAGGGCGGGACTGAAGCTTTCTTT
CASTKEGGTEAFF
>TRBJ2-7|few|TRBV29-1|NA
TGCAGCGTTACTGGTGAGGGGACCTACGAGCAGTACTTC
CSVTGEGTYEQYF
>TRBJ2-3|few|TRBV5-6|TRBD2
TGTGCCAGCAGACTTAGCGGGGACACAGATACGCAGTATTTT
CASRLSGDTDTQYF
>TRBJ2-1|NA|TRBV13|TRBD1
TGTGCCAGCAGCTTATTCCGGACAGGCTCCTACAATGAGCAGTTCTTC
CASSLFRTGSYNEQFF
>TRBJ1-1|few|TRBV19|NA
TGTGCCAGTAGTATGGCTAGGAGACGGGGCACTGAAGCTTTCTTT
CASSMARRRGTEAFF
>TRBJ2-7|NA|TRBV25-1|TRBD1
TGTGCCAGCAGTGAAGGGGGGACAGGGAGCTCCTACGAGCAGTACTTC
CASSEGGTGSSYEQYF
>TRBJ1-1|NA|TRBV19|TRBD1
TGTGCCAGTAGAGACAGGGCGAACACTGAAGCTTTCTTT
CASRDRANTEAFF
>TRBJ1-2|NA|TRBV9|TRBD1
TGTGCCAGCAGCGTAGCTACAGGGGACTATGGCTACACCTTC
CASSVATGDYGYTF
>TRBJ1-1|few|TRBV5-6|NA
TGTGCCAGCAGCTTAGTGCGAGGTACGGCTTTCTTT
CASSLVRGTAFF
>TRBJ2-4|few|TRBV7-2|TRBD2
TGTGCCAGCAGCTTAAGAGGGACTAGCGGGCGGGGAAACATTCAGTACTTC
CASSLRGTSGRGNIQYF
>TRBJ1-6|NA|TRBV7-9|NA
TGTGCCAGCAGCTCCCACGTGGTAAGGGGCGCACCCCTCCACTTT
CASSSHVVRGAPLHF